This record concerns one T cell receptor beta chain sequence. Its matching antigen is unknown. This entry is derived from a study of OX40 agonist ivuxolimab in advanced cancers. The study's findings and limits: More expanded clones were found, on average, in CD8+ than in CD4+ T cells. The expanded peripheral T cells' antigen specificity was not determined.

The CDR3 has 17 residues. CDR1 and CDR2 from the germline V gene are KGHSH and LQKENI. J was trimmed by 1 base and V by 3 bases; bases with no gene match: 6. Libraries were prepared by immunoSEQ multiplex PCR; TCRdb keeps only in-frame clonotypes and omits some of them. The sample shows more than 50,000 clones, roughly 84% of them seen only once. This TCR was sampled from an adult with an advanced solid tumor such as melanoma, head and neck, liver or kidney cancer. The starting material was CD4+ or CD8+ T cells sorted from blood, obtained in a trial of the OX40 agonist ivuxolimab. The genes are TRBV18 and TRBJ2-2, with TRBD1 matching 9 bases. The CDR3 reads CASSPFGQGQNTGELFF. The CDR3 bases are TGTGCCAGCTCACCCTTCGGACAGGGGCAGAACACCGGGGAGCTGTTTTTT.